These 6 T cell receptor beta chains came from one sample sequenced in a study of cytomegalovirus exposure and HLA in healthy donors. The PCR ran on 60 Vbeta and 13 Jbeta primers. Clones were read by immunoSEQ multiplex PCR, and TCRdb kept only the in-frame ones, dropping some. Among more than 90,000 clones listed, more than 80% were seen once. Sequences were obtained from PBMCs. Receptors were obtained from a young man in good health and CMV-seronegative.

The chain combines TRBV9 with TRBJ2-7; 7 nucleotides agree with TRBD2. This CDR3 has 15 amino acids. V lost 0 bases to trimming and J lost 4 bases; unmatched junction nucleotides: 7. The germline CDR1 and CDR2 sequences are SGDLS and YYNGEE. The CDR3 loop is CASSVGAGASYEQYF. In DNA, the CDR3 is TGTGCCAGCAGCGTAGGGGCGGGAGCTTCGTACGAGCAGTACTTC.

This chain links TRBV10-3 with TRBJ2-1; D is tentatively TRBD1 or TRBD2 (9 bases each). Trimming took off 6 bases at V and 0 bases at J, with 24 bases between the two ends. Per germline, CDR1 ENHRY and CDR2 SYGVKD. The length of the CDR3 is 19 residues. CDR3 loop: CAIRGQGERLADSYNEQFF. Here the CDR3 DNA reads TGTGCCATCAGGGGACAGGGAGAAAGACTAGCGGACTCCTACAATGAGCAGTTCTTC.

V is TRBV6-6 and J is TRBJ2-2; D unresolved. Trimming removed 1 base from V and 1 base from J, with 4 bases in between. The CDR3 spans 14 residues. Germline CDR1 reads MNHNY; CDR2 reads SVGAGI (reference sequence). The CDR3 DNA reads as TGTGCCAGCAGTTACTTACAGAACACCGGGGAGCTGTTTTTT. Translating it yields CASSYLQNTGELFF.

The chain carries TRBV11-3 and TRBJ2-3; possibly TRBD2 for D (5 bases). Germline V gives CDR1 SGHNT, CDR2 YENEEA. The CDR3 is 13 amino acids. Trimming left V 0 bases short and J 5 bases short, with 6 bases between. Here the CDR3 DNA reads TGTGCCAGCAGCTTAGATGGACTAGATACGCAGTATTTT. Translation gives CASSLDGLDTQYF. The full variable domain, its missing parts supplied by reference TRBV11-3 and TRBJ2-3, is EAGVVQSPRYKIIEKKQPVAFWCNPISGHNTLYWYLQNLGQGPELLIRYENEEAVDDSQLPKDRFSAERLKGVDSTLKIQPAELGDSAVYLCASSLDGLDTQYFGPGTRLTVL.

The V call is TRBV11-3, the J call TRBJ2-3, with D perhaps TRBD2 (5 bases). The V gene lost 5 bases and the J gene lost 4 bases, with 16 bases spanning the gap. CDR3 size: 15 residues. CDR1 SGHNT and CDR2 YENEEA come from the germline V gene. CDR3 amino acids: CASSLGRVGADTQYF. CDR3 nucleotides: TGTGCCAGCAGCCTGGGTCGAGTCGGGGCAGATACGCAGTATTTT.

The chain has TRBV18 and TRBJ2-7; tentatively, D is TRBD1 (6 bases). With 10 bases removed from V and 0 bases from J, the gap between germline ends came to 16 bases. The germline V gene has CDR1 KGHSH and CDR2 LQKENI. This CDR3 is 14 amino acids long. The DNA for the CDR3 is TGTGCCACATCCCTGGGACAAGTCTCCTACGAGCAGTACTTC. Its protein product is CATSLGQVSYEQYF. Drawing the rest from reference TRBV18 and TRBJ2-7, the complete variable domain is NAGVMQNPRHLVRRRGQEARLRCSPMKGHSHVYWYRQLPEEGLKFMVYLQKENIIDESGMPKERFSAEFPKEGPSILRIQQVVRGDSAAYFCATSLGQVSYEQYFGPGTRLTVT.